The 20 T cell receptor beta chains reported below all come from one sample, sequenced in a study of shared clonotypes between healthy human individuals. TCRdb's table, derived via immunoSEQ multiplex PCR, lists solely in-frame clones and lacks some. The sample records under 600,000 clones, roughly 79% being singletons. Sequences were obtained from PBMCs. These receptors were taken from a woman between 40 and 50 years old in good health. Some clones in this sample may be carry-over from other donors' samples.

V is TRBV11-2 and J is TRBJ2-1, with 10 bases matching TRBD2. Germline CDR1 reads SGHAT; CDR2 reads FQNNGV. The CDR3 has 19 residues. J gave up 4 bases and V 0 bases, and 12 bases lay outside the gene matches. Here the CDR3 reads CASSLDPGLAGDGYNEQFF. The CDR3 DNA sequence: TGTGCCAGCAGCTTAGATCCTGGGCTAGCGGGAGATGGGTACAATGAGCAGTTCTTC.

The chain combines TRBV25-1 with TRBJ2-7, with D perhaps TRBD1 (6 bases). Trimming stripped 2 bases from V and 2 bases from J, with 13 bases between. Germline-derived CDR1 and CDR2 are MGHDK and SYGVNS. This CDR3 is 15 amino acids long. This CDR3 reads CASSEEGTPAYEQYF. In DNA, the CDR3 is TGTGCCAGCAGTGAAGAGGGGACACCTGCCTACGAGCAGTACTTC.

This clone was seen a few times. The genes are TRBV5-1 and TRBJ2-3; D may correspond to TRBD1 or TRBD2 (6 bases each). Trimming stripped 0 bases from V and 0 bases from J, with 11 bases between. The V gene's germline CDR1 is SGHRS and CDR2 YFSETQ. This CDR3 comprises 16 residues. Here the CDR3 reads CASSLAGGPSTDTQYF. The CDR3 DNA follows: TGCGCCAGCAGCTTGGCTGGGGGGCCTAGCACAGATACGCAGTATTTT. Full variable domain (remainder filled in from reference TRBV5-1 and TRBJ2-3): KAGVTQTPRYLIKTRGQQVTLSCSPISGHRSVSWYQQTPGQGLQFLFEYFSETQRNKGNFPGRFSGRQFSNSRSEMNVSTLELGDSALYLCASSLAGGPSTDTQYFGPGTRLTVL.

The chain links TRBV28 to TRBJ2-2; 16 positions agree with TRBD2. The CDR3 is made up of 18 amino acids. V gave up 6 bases and J gave up 5 bases; unmatched junction bases: 9. In germline, CDR1 is MDHEN, CDR2 SYDVKM. The CDR3 nucleotides read TGTGCCAGCAGCACCGGGACTAGCGGGAGGGCCGTAACCGGGGAGCTGTTTTTT. Its protein product is CASSTGTSGRAVTGELFF.

This chain joins TRBV11-2 and TRBJ2-1; D unclear. CDR3 length: 12 residues. Trimming removed 0 bases from V and 14 bases from J, with 11 bases in between. Germline-derived CDR1 and CDR2 are SGHAT and FQNNGV. This CDR3 reads CASSLDRIYKFF. CDR3 sequence (DNA): TGTGCCAGCAGCTTAGACCGGATCTACAAGTTCTTC.

This clone has only one observation. V gene TRBV5-2 combines with J gene TRBJ2-2; whether TRBD2, the table's D call, matches the DNA was not checked. TRBV5-2 is described as a pseudogene. This CDR3 comprises 16 residues. The chain's CDR3 is CASSQGADLNTGELFF. CDR3 DNA: TGCGCCAGCAGCCAAGGAGCGGACCTGAACACCGGGGAGCTGTTTTTT.

The CDR3 coding sequence is TGTGCCAGCAGCGTCGGCGGGAGACAAGAGACCCAGTACTTC. As protein: CASSVGGRQETQYF. This chain joins TRBV9 and TRBJ2-5; 7 positions agree with TRBD2. The V and J ends lost 2 bases and 2 bases, in that order; junction bases with no gene match: 3. Germline CDR1 SGDLS, CDR2 YYNGEE. The CDR3 is made up of 14 amino acids.

This chain uses TRBV19 with TRBJ2-3; TRBD1 or TRBD2 may be the D gene (5 bases each). The CDR3 sequence is 16 residues long. CDR1 and CDR2 from the germline V gene are LNHDA and SQIVND (reference sequence). The V and J ends lost 5 bases and 2 bases respectively, with 17 bases between them. The CDR3 DNA sequence: TGTGCCAGTAGTCCTCGGGACCGAGTTTACACAGATACGCAGTATTTT. This gives the protein CASSPRDRVYTDTQYF.

The chain couples TRBV25-1 to TRBJ2-7, with D perhaps matching TRBD1 (6 bases). CDR1 is MGHDK and CDR2 is SYGVNS in the germline V gene. Trimming cost V 2 bases and J 5 bases, with 10 bases left between them. The CDR3 is 13 amino acids. The CDR3 region is CASSEIRGHEQYF. The CDR3 DNA reads as TGTGCCAGCAGTGAAATCAGGGGACACGAGCAGTACTTC.

As regards this clone: Other DNA sequences within the sample encode an identical CDR3. The chain joins TRBV5-4 to TRBJ2-7; 9 positions agree with TRBD2. The J segment lost 0 bases and the V segment lost 2 bases, leaving 0 bases of the junction unmatched. This CDR3 comprises 14 residues. From germline, CDR1 is SGHNT and CDR2 YYREEE (reference sequence). CDR3 sequence: CASSLAGGSYEQYF. CDR3 DNA: TGTGCCAGCAGCTTAGCGGGAGGCTCCTACGAGCAGTACTTC.

This clone was detected only once. This chain uses TRBV30 with TRBJ1-3; TRBD1 is a possible D gene (5 bases). Between the trimmed V and J ends, which lost 4 bases and 1 base, there was a span of 8 bases. CDR1 is GTSNPN and CDR2 is SVGIG in the germline V gene (reference sequence). The CDR3 sequence is 13 residues long. CDR3 nucleotides: TGTGCCTGGAATGGACAATCTGGAAACACCATATATTTT. Translation gives CAWNGQSGNTIYF.

This clone was picked up one time. The V gene is TRBV6-1, the J gene TRBJ1-1; TRBD1 is a possible D gene (6 bases). CDR3 length equals 13 residues. Trimming removed 6 bases at V and 1 base at J, with 9 bases between. The germline V gene has CDR1 MNHNS and CDR2 SASEGT. The CDR3, as DNA: TGTGCCAGCAGGTCACAGGGGAACACTGAAGCTTTCTTT. It translates to CASRSQGNTEAFF.

This clone was recorded at least ten times. Other DNA sequences of this sample code for an identical CDR3. The chain combines TRBV7-9 with TRBJ1-1; possible D gene TRBD1, 5 bases. The CDR3 covers 11 residues. Trimming took off 5 bases at V and 8 bases at J, with 9 bases between the two ends. Germline V gives CDR1 SEHNR, CDR2 FQNEAQ (reference sequence). DNA of the CDR3: TGTGCCAGCAGCCGACAGTTCGAAGCTTTCTTT. Its translation: CASSRQFEAFF.

The chain links TRBV11-2 to TRBJ1-1; D perhaps matches TRBD1 (6 bases). This CDR3 region has 17 residues. The V end lost 1 base, the J end lost 4 bases, and 19 bases lay between the germline ends. Germline values: CDR1 SGHAT, CDR2 FQNNGV. CDR3 nucleotides: TGTGCCAGCAGCTTAGCCCTGGGGGGGGGCGACTCCACTGAAGCTTTCTTT. Its protein is CASSLALGGGDSTEAFF.

The genes are TRBV6-1 and TRBJ1-6; 7 bases are shared with TRBD1. Germline assignment: CDR1 MNHNS and CDR2 SASEGT. This CDR3 is built from 14 residues. Trimming removed 5 bases from V and 8 bases from J; junction bases left unmatched: 6. DNA of the CDR3: TGTGCCAGCAGTAAACAGGGGCGGGATTCACCCCTCCACTTT. Encoded protein: CASSKQGRDSPLHF.

This chain joins TRBV27 and TRBJ2-1; TRBD1 matches 8 bases. The junction had 3 bases not matched to a gene; V was cut back by 5 bases and J by 3 bases. The CDR3 is 14 residues long. Germline lookup yields CDR1 MNHEY and CDR2 SMNVEV (reference sequence). The CDR3 DNA sequence: TGTGCCAGCAGTGGACAGGGTCTCTACAATGAGCAGTTCTTC. Protein: CASSGQGLYNEQFF.

This clone was counted a single time. The gene calls are TRBV7-2 and TRBJ1-3; no firm D call. This CDR3 is 12 amino acids long. Germline-derived CDR1 and CDR2 are SGHTA and FQGNSA. V lost 5 bases and J 9 bases, leaving 11 bases between the germline ends. The CDR3 sequence is CASSQTDGTIYF. The CDR3 nucleotides are TGTGCCAGCAGCCAAACCGATGGCACCATATATTTT.

The chain uses TRBV7-8 and TRBJ2-7; TRBD2 aligns across 7 bases. The germline V gene encodes CDR1 SGHVS and CDR2 FQNEAQ. J gave up 2 bases and V 4 bases, and 11 bases lay outside the gene matches. CDR3 size: 16 residues. The CDR3 sequence is CASSSFRGAGPYEQYF. The CDR3 DNA follows: TGTGCCAGCAGCTCGTTCCGGGGAGCGGGACCCTACGAGCAGTACTTC.

V is TRBV5-1 and J is TRBJ1-2; TRBD1 agrees at 10 bases. The V gene's germline CDR1 is SGHRS and CDR2 YFSETQ. The CDR3 consists of 15 residues. J lost 4 bases, V lost 0 bases, and 3 bases had no gene match. Here the CDR3 DNA reads TGCGCCAGCAGCTTGGTGGACAGGGGGGCCTATGGCTACACCTTC. Amino acid sequence: CASSLVDRGAYGYTF.

The rearrangement uses TRBV11-2 and TRBJ2-5; D is uncertain. V lost 5 bases and J lost 2, with 0 bases in between. CDR3 length equals 10 residues. The germline V gene encodes CDR1 SGHAT and CDR2 FQNNGV. The CDR3 loop reads CASSQETQYF. The CDR3 coding sequence is TGTGCCAGCAGCCAAGAGACCCAGTACTTC. Supplemented by reference TRBV11-2 and TRBJ2-5, the full variable domain reads EAGVAQSPRYKIIEKRQSVAFWCNPISGHATLYWYQQILGQGPKLLIQFQNNGVVDDSQLPKDRFSAERLKGVDSTLKIQPAKLEDSAVYLCASSQETQYFGPGTRLLVL.